The present entry profiles one T cell receptor beta chain with its context. The CDR3 has 16 amino acids. Trimming stripped 1 base from V and 5 bases from J, with 15 bases between. CDR1 and CDR2 from the germline V gene are SGHTA and FQGNSA. The sample belongs to a study of blood T cell repertoires in COVID-19. Overall study context: Samples representing acute and convalescent COVID-19 were sourced from the United States, Italy and Spain. T cells, B-cell-depleted T cells, or PBMCs supplied cDNA or gDNA.

Seattle enrolled patients during active infection and tracked them longitudinally. Methods used by the authors: From reference gene primer amplification, estimates of nucleated cell counts were derived. The method was immunoSEQ multiplex PCR; TCRdb's version includes in-frame clones alone and lacks a portion of them. For V, J and clone size, that table is used; D and trimming come from the DNA. The sample yields roughly 380,000 clones, roughly 90% seen once. The TCR sequence derives from a middle-aged woman with COVID-19, enrolled during active disease. Sequenced sample: peripheral blood. The chain joins TRBV7-2 to TRBJ1-5; maybe TRBD1 (6 bases). For the CDR3, the DNA is TGTGCCAGCAGCTTAGGTTCGGGACAAACTCATCAGCCCCAGCATTTT. Translating it yields CASSLGSGQTHQPQHF.